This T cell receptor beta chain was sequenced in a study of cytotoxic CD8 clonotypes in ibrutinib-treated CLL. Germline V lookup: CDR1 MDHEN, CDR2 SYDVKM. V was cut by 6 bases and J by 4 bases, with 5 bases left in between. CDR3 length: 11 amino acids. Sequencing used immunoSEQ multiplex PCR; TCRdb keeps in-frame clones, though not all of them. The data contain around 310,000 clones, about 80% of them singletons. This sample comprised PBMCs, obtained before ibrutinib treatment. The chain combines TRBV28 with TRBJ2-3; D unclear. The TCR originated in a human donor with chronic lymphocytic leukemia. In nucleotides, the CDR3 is TGTGCCAGCAGAACGCCAGATACGCAGTATTTT. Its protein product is CASRTPDTQYF.